This is a list of T cell receptor beta chains from one sample in a study of neurological immune-mediated disorders. Using its own MiXCR run on the 5' RACE reads, TCRdb lists one record per CDR3 protein. The sample gives 55,000 to 75,000 distinct CDR3 sequences, about 5.2% of which show up once; roughly 5.7% is in the top ten. Sequenced input: PBMCs. The receptors derive from a human donor with multiple sclerosis. The donor label of this sample is uncertain. CDR3s include the opening cysteine and the closing phenylalanine or tryptophan. A D gene is named only where the DNA matches it firmly. Expanded clones are given a class, and other clones once, few, many or no size at all.

clone size,D gene,J gene,V gene,CDR3 protein,CDR3 DNA
many,-,TRBJ2-7,TRBV12-3/TRBV12-4,CASSLNRWNEQYF,TGTGCCAGCAGTTTGAACAGGTGGAACGAGCAGTACTTC
-,TRBD1,TRBJ2-7,TRBV20-1,CSATGQGASYEQYF,TGCAGTGCTACCGGACAGGGGGCCTCCTACGAGCAGTACTTC
many,-,TRBJ1-2,TRBV6-5,CASSSAGSGDYGYTF,TGTGCCAGCAGTTCGGCGGGATCAGGGGACTATGGCTACACCTTC
many,-,TRBJ2-5,TRBV2,CASSEALQKETQYF,TGTGCCAGCAGTGAAGCGCTACAGAAAGAGACCCAGTACTTC
many,-,TRBJ1-3,TRBV11-2,CASSYTGPNSGNTIYF,TGTGCCAGCAGCTACACAGGGCCCAACTCTGGAAACACCATATATTTT
many,-,TRBJ2-5,TRBV5-5,CASSLVSQFQETQYF,TGTGCCAGCAGCTTGGTTTCTCAATTCCAAGAGACCCAGTACTTC
many,-,TRBJ1-6,TRBV20-1,CSAPNPFGREPSPLHF,TGCAGTGCGCCAAACCCCTTTGGCAGGGAACCTTCACCCCTCCACTTT
few,TRBD1,TRBJ2-1,TRBV4-3,CASSHGTGGHNEQFF,TGCGCCAGCAGCCATGGGACAGGGGGCCACAATGAGCAGTTCTTC
many,-,TRBJ1-2,TRBV7-6,CASSRDLNYGYTF,TGTGCCAGCAGCCGTGACCTTAACTATGGCTACACCTTC
many,-,TRBJ1-2,TRBV29-1,CSVGGNLGYTF,TGCAGCGTTGGAGGGAATCTTGGCTACACCTTC
many,-,TRBJ2-7,TRBV5-1,CASSLLGVSDEQYF,TGCGCCAGCAGCCTCCTTGGGGTTAGCGACGAGCAGTACTTC
many,TRBD1,TRBJ1-6,TRBV5-5,CASSFGQAKIHSPLHF,TGTGCCAGCAGCTTCGGACAGGCGAAGATACATTCACCCCTCCACTTT
many,-,TRBJ1-1,TRBV20-1,CSAASSRNTEAFF,TGCAGTGCCGCCTCATCAAGGAACACTGAAGCTTTCTTT
medium-sized,-,TRBJ2-2,TRBV12-3/TRBV12-4,CASSTIVTGELFF,TGTGCCAGCAGCACTATAGTCACCGGGGAGCTGTTTTTT
many,-,TRBJ2-3,TRBV7-2,CASSAGGYTDTQYF,TGTGCCAGCAGTGCCGGCGGGTACACAGATACGCAGTATTTT
few,TRBD1,TRBJ2-7,TRBV10-3,CAISERGLRGDEQYF,TGTGCCATCAGTGAGAGGGGGCTAAGAGGGGACGAGCAGTACTTC
many,TRBD2,TRBJ2-1,TRBV4-1,CASSPIAGGPYEQFF,TGCGCCAGCAGCCCGATAGCGGGGGGGCCGTATGAGCAGTTCTTC
many,-,TRBJ1-5,TRBV3-1,CASSPRGGPQHF,TGTGCCAGCAGCCCCAGGGGTGGGCCCCAGCATTTT
many,-,TRBJ1-1,TRBV18,CASSPTPRSTEAFF,TGTGCCAGCTCACCGACGCCGCGGAGCACTGAAGCTTTCTTT
many,-,TRBJ2-1,TRBV5-1,CASRMGQGFGSYNEQFF,TGCGCCAGCAGAATGGGGCAGGGATTTGGCTCCTACAATGAGCAGTTCTTC
few,-,TRBJ2-7,TRBV6-2/TRBV6-3,CASSYVTDYEQYF,TGTGCCAGCAGTTACGTAACAGACTACGAGCAGTACTTC
many,-,TRBJ2-3,TRBV20-1,CSARVPNTDTQYF,TGCAGTGCTAGGGTGCCGAACACAGATACGCAGTATTTT
many,-,TRBJ2-5,TRBV25-1,CASPRISGPETQYF,TGTGCCAGCCCACGCATCTCAGGGCCGGAGACCCAGTACTTC
many,-,TRBJ1-6,TRBV11-2,CASSPWGDLSYNSPLHF,TGTGCCAGCAGCCCCTGGGGGGACCTCTCCTATAATTCACCCCTCCACTTT
many,-,TRBJ2-3,TRBV5-1,CASSMGAGADTQYF,TGCGCCAGCAGCATGGGGGCAGGGGCAGATACGCAGTATTTT
many,-,TRBJ1-3,TRBV6-6,CATLDAVLSGNTIYF,TGTGCCACGCTAGACGCGGTCCTCTCTGGAAACACCATATATTTT
many,-,TRBJ1-3,TRBV5-1,CASSLGAGGMDTIYF,TGCGCCAGCAGCTTGGGGGCCGGCGGGATGGACACCATATATTTT
many,-,TRBJ1-1,TRBV4-2,CASSERPQGGEPEAFF,TGTGCCAGCAGCGAAAGGCCACAGGGCGGGGAACCTGAAGCTTTCTTT
-,-,TRBJ1-1,TRBV18,CASSYPIHGGTEAFF,TGTGCCAGCTCTTATCCCATACACGGCGGGACTGAAGCTTTCTTT
many,-,TRBJ1-6,TRBV27,CASSSRRVPEPLHF,TGTGCCAGCAGTTCCAGACGGGTCCCGGAGCCCCTCCACTTT
many,-,TRBJ2-2,TRBV11-1,CASSKEGAGTGELFF,TGTGCCAGCAGCAAAGAGGGGGCGGGGACCGGGGAGCTGTTTTTT
many,-,TRBJ1-2,TRBV6-6,CASSSQSAGTDSYGYTF,TGTGCCAGCAGTTCCCAATCTGCCGGGACCGATAGCTATGGCTACACCTTC
many,-,TRBJ2-3,TRBV24-1,CATSDYITDTQYF,TGTGCCACCAGTGATTATATCACAGATACGCAGTATTTT
many,-,TRBJ1-2,TRBV24-1,CATSDLGFDGYTF,TGTGCCACCAGTGATTTGGGTTTTGATGGCTACACCTTC
many,-,TRBJ1-1,TRBV15,CATSRDPGHFLAFF,TGTGCCACCAGCAGAGATCCAGGACATTTCCTAGCTTTCTTT
many,-,TRBJ2-3,TRBV20-1,CSAAGARRGPTDTQYF,TGCAGTGCTGCGGGAGCGAGGCGGGGGCCCACAGATACGCAGTATTTT
many,TRBD1,TRBJ1-2,TRBV20-1,CSAAGQGYYGYTF,TGCAGTGCTGCGGGACAGGGCTACTATGGCTACACCTTC
many,TRBD1,TRBJ1-2,TRBV20-1,CSAGWDRVFGYTF,TGCAGTGCGGGGTGGGACAGGGTGTTTGGCTACACCTTC
many,-,TRBJ1-2,TRBV10-3,CAISEQVNYGYTF,TGTGCCATCAGTGAACAGGTTAACTATGGCTACACCTTC
many,-,TRBJ2-4,TRBV20-1,CSARDQRVTLAKNIQYF,TGCAGTGCTAGAGATCAAAGGGTGACCCTAGCCAAAAACATTCAGTACTTC
many,-,TRBJ2-3,TRBV7-8,CASSYREGTDTQYF,TGTGCCAGCAGCTACAGGGAAGGCACAGATACGCAGTATTTT
many,-,TRBJ1-4,TRBV5-1,CASSTDTSATNEKLFF,TGCGCCAGCAGCACTGACACCTCTGCAACTAATGAAAAACTGTTTTTT